This entry features one T cell receptor beta chain sequence. Its antigen is unidentified. This record comes from a study of T cell responses to AZD1222 COVID-19 vaccine. The study's findings and limits: Unmutated variant regions reportedly attract nearly half of all spike-specific TCRs.

The data were produced by immunoSEQ multiplex PCR, yet TCRdb's version contains in-frame clones alone and is incomplete. The sample records fewer than 120,000 clones, roughly 90% being singletons. The CDR3 totals 16 residues. Trimming shortened V by 0 bases and J by 4 bases, and 12 bases separated the two germline ends. The sample consisted of peripheral blood, taken on day 0 of AZD1222 vaccination. This TCR came from an adult in good health. The chain uses TRBV23-1 and TRBJ1-4, with D hard to call. TRBV23-1 is labeled an ORF, and its function is uncertain. This chain's CDR3 is CASSQSESLCNEKLFF. The CDR3 region has the DNA TGCGCCAGCAGTCAATCGGAATCCCTTTGTAATGAAAAACTGTTTTTT.